This T cell receptor beta chain was obtained from a study of blood T cell repertoires in COVID-19. Study details: Both acute and convalescent COVID-19 samples were obtained from the United States, Italy and Spain.

Patients at the Seattle site were enrolled during active infection and followed longitudinally. CDR1 and CDR2 from the germline V gene are SGHRS and YFSETQ. Trimming pared 4 bases from V and 2 bases from J, leaving 10 bases between. This CDR3 has 14 residues. In the original analysis: Scientists estimated how many nucleated cells there were by amplifying reference gene primers. Some clones are missing from TCRdb's copy, which holds only in-frame ones; the method was immunoSEQ multiplex PCR. The V and J calls and the clone size are those of that table, but D and trimming were determined from the DNA. Here the sample spans approximately 200,000 clones, under 85% being singletons.

Sequenced sample: peripheral blood. This rearrangement joins TRBV5-1 to TRBJ1-3; D is possibly TRBD1 (6 bases). The receptor was isolated from a woman at least 80 years old with COVID-19, enrolled during active disease. The CDR3 loop reads CASSGGGPGNTIYF. The CDR3 nucleotides read TGCGCCAGCAGCGGCGGGGGGCCTGGAAACACCATATATTTT.